This T cell receptor beta chain was identified during a study of CD8+CD57+ T cells in acquired aplastic anemia. About the study: On average, sorted CD4+ and CD8+ cells gave roughly 3 ug of DNA.

CD8+CD57+ cell expansion, shown by flow cytometry, had occurred in the patients selected for sequencing. CDR1 is SQVTM and CDR2 is ANQGSEA in the germline V gene. The ends were cut back, 5 bases at V and 0 bases at J, with 8 bases in the middle. The length of the CDR3 is 13 residues. Genomic DNA served as template for TCR beta VDJ and CDR3 profiling. From the reads, TCRdb called clonotypes with MiXCR, one entry per CDR3 protein. The data contain around 160,000 distinct CDR3 sequences, under 55% of them seen just once; the ten biggest clones take up approximately 2.9%. This chain joins TRBV29-1 and TRBJ2-1, with D possibly matching TRBD2 (6 bases). Sequencing input: sorted CD4+, CD8+, or CD8+CD57+ T cells (not recorded which) from PBMCs. This TCR was sampled from a human donor with aplastic anemia. The chain's CDR3 is CSVLGGSYNEQFF. For the CDR3, the DNA is TGCAGCGTTTTGGGAGGCTCCTACAATGAGCAGTTCTTC.